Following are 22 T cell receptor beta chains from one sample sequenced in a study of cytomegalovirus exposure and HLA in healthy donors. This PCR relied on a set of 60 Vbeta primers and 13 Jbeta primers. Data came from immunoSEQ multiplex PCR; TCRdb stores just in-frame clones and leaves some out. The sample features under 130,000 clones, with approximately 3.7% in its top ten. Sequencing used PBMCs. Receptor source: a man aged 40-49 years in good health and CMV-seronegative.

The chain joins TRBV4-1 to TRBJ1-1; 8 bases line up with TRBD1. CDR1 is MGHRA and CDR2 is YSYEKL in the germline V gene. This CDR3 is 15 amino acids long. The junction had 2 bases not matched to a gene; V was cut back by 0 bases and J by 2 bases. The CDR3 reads CASSQDRGLNTEAFF. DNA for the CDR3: TGCGCCAGCAGCCAAGACAGGGGGCTCAACACTGAAGCTTTCTTT.

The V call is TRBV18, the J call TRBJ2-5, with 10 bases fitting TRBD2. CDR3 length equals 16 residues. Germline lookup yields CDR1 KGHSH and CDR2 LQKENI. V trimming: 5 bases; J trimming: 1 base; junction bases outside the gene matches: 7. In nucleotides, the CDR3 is TGTGCCAGCTCAATTAACGGACTAGCGGCCCAAGAGACCCAGTACTTC. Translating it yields CASSINGLAAQETQYF.

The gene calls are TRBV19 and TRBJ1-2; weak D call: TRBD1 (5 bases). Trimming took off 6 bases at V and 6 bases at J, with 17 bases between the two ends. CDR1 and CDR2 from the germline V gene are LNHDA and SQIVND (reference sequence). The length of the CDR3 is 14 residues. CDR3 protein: CASSLETAMNGYTF. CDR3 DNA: TGTGCCAGTAGCCTCGAGACAGCTATGAATGGCTACACCTTC.

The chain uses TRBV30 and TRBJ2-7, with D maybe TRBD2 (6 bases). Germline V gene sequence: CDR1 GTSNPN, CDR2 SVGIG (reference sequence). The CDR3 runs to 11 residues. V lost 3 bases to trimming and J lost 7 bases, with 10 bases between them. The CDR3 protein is CAWREGWEQYF. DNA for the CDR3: TGTGCCTGGAGGGAGGGTTGGGAGCAGTACTTC.

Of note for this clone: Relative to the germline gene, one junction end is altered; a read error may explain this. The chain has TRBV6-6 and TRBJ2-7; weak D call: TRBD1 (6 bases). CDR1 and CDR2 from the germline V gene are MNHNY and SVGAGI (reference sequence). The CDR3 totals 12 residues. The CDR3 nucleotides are TGTGCCAGCAGTGCCTTACAGGGAGAGCGGTACTTC. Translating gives CASSALQGERYF.

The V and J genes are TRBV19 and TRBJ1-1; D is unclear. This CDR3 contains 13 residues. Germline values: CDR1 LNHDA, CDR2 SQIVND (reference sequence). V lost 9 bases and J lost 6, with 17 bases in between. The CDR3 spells CASGSGFYAEAFF. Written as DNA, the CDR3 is TGTGCCAGCGGGAGTGGGTTCTACGCTGAAGCTTTCTTT.

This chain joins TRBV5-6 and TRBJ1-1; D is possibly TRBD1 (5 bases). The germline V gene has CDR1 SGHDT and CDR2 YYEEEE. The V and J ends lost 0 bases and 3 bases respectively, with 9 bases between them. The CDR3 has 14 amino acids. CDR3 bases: TGTGCCAGCAGCTTGGAAAGGGGCGACACTGAAGCTTTCTTT. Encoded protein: CASSLERGDTEAFF. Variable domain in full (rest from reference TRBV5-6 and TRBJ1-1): DAGVTQSPTHLIKTRGQQVTLRCSPKSGHDTVSWYQQALGQGPQFIFQYYEEEERQRGNFPDRFSGHQFPNYSSELNVNALLLGDSALYLCASSLERGDTEAFFGQGTRLTVV.

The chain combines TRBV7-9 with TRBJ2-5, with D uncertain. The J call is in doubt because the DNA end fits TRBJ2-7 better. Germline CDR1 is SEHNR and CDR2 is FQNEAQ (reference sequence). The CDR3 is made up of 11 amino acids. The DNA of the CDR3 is TGTGCCAGCGTTAGCTCCTACGAGCAGTACTTC. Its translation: CASVSSYEQYF.

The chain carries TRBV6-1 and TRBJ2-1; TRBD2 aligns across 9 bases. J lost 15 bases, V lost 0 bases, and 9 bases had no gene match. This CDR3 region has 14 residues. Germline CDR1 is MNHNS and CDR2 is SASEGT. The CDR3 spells CASSEAAEGAGGFF. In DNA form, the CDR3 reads TGTGCCAGCAGTGAAGCAGCGGAAGGAGCGGGAGGGTTCTTC.

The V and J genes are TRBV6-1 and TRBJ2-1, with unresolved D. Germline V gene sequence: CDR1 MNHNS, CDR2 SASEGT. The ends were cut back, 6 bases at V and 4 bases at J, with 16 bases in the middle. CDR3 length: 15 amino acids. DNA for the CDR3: TGTGCCAGCAGGCGCGTCGAGAGGCCTTACAATGAGCAGTTCTTC. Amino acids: CASRRVERPYNEQFF.

CDR3 in amino acids: CASSQNRGIYEQYF. For the CDR3, the DNA is TGTGCCAGCAGTCAAAACAGGGGTATCTACGAGCAGTACTTC. The rearrangement joins TRBV6-5 to TRBJ2-7; 7 bases line up with TRBD1. V dropped 5 bases and J dropped 3; count of bases not matched to a gene: 7. The CDR3 is 14 residues long. Germline V lookup: CDR1 MNHEY, CDR2 SVGAGI.

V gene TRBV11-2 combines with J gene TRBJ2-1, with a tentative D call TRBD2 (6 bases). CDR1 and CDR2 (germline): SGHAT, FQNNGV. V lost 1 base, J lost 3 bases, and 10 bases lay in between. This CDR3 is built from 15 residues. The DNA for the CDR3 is TGTGCCAGCAGCTTAGCGGGGGTCTTCTACAATGAGCAGTTCTTC. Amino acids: CASSLAGVFYNEQFF.

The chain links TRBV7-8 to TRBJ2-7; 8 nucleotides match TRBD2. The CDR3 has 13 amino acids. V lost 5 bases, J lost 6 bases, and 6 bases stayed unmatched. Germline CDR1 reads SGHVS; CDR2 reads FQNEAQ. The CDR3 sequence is CASSIGGGGEQYF. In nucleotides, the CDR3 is TGTGCCAGCAGCATCGGGGGGGGTGGCGAGCAGTACTTC.

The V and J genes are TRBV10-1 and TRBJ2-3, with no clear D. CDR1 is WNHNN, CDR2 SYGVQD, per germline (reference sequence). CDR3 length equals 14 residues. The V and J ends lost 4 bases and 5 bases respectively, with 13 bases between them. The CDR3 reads CASSGPPLGDTQYF. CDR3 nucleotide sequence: TGCGCCAGCAGTGGCCCACCTCTAGGAGATACGCAGTATTTT.

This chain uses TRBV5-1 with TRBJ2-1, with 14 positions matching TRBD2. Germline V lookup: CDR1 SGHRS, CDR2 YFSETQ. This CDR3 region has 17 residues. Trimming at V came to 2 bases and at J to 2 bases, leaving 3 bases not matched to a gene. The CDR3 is CASSLGTSGSPYNEQFF. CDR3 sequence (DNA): TGCGCCAGCAGCTTAGGGACTAGCGGGAGTCCCTACAATGAGCAGTTCTTC.

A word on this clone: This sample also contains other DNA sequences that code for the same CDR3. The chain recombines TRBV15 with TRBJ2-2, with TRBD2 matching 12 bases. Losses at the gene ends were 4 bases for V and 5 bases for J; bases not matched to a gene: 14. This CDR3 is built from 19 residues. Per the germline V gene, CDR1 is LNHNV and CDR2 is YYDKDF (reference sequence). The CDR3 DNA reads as TGTGCCACCAGCACAAGAGGAGACCGACTAGCGGGAGTTACCGGGGAGCTGTTTTTT. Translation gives CATSTRGDRLAGVTGELFF.

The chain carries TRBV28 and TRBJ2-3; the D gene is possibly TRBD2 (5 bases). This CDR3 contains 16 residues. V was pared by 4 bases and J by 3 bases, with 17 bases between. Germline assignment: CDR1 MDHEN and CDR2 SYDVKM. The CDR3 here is CASSSRRGRGTDTQYF. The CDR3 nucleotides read TGTGCCAGCAGTTCCCGACGTGGGCGAGGGACAGATACGCAGTATTTT.

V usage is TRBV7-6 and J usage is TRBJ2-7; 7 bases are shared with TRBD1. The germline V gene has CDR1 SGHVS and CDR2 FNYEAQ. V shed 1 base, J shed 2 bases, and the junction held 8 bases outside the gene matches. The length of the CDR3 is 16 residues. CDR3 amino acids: CASSLVSGQSTYEQYF. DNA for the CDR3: TGTGCCAGCAGCTTAGTTTCGGGACAGAGTACCTACGAGCAGTACTTC.

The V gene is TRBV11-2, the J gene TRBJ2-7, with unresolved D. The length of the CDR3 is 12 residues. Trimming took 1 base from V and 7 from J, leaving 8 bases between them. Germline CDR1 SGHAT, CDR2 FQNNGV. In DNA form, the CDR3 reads TGTGCCAGCAGCTTAGGGCTAGTTGAGCAGTACTTC. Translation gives CASSLGLVEQYF.

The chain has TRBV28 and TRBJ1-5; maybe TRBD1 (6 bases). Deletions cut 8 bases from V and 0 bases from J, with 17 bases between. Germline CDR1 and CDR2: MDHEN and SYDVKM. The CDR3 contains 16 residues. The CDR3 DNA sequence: TGTGCCAGCTCGTGGACAGAGGTCTATAGCAATCAGCCCCAGCATTTT. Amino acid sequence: CASSWTEVYSNQPQHF.

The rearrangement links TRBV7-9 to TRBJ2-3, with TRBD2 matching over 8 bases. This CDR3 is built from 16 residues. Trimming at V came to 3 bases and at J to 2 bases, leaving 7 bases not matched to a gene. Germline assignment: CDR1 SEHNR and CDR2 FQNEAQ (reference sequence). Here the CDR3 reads CASSFGSGVPTDTQYF. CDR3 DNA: TGTGCCAGCAGCTTTGGTAGCGGGGTGCCCACAGATACGCAGTATTTT.

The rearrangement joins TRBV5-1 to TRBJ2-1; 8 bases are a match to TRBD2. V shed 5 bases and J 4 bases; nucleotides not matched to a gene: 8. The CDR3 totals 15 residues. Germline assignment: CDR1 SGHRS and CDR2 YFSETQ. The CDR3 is CASSPGTRDYNEQFF. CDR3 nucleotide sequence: TGCGCCAGCAGTCCCGGGACTAGAGATTACAATGAGCAGTTCTTC.